These T cell receptor beta chains were read from a single sample in a study of blood T cells in healthy people across ages. TCRdb processed the 5' RACE reads anew with MiXCR; each CDR3 protein has one entry. The sample contains some 850,000 distinct CDR3 sequences, about 26% of which appear only once. These data also featured in a second study, about T cells of mothers and their children.

Sequenced material: blood. The receptors derive from a boy between 10 and 17 years old in good health. Each CDR3 is given with its conserved first and last residue. Fields, in order: clone size, J gene, D gene, V gene, CDR3 DNA, CDR3 protein. The D gene is left open where the match is weak. The size of a clone is reported for some rows only, either as once, few or many, or as a class for expanded clones.

abundance: .
j_gene: TRBJ2-2
d_gene: .
v_gene: TRBV9
CDR3nt: TGTGCCAGCAGCGTAATGGGCACCGGGGAGCTGTTTTTT
CDR3aa: CASSVMGTGELFF

abundance: few
j_gene: TRBJ1-4
d_gene: .
v_gene: TRBV11-2
CDR3nt: TGTGCCAGCAGCTTGGGGAGACAGACTGCAACTAATGAAAAACTGTTTTTT
CDR3aa: CASSLGRQTATNEKLFF

abundance: .
j_gene: TRBJ1-1
d_gene: .
v_gene: TRBV20-1
CDR3nt: TGCAGTGCTAGAGTTGGTTTAGGGGACACTGAAGCTTTCTTT
CDR3aa: CSARVGLGDTEAFF

abundance: many
j_gene: TRBJ2-5
d_gene: TRBD2
v_gene: TRBV5-5
CDR3nt: TGTGCCAGCAGCCGACTCGGAGCGGGGGGCCAAGAGACCCAGTACTTC
CDR3aa: CASSRLGAGGQETQYF

abundance: .
j_gene: TRBJ2-5
d_gene: TRBD2
v_gene: TRBV29-1
CDR3nt: TGCAGCGTTGGCTATAGCGGGGGGGAGACCCAGTACTTC
CDR3aa: CSVGYSGGETQYF

abundance: .
j_gene: TRBJ1-2
d_gene: .
v_gene: TRBV9
CDR3nt: TGTGCCAGCAGCGCCTCACAGGGAATCTATGGCTACACCTTC
CDR3aa: CASSASQGIYGYTF

abundance: .
j_gene: TRBJ2-7
d_gene: .
v_gene: TRBV28
CDR3nt: TGTGCCAGCAGTTTACGGTCCATCTCCTCCGAGCAGTACTTC
CDR3aa: CASSLRSISSEQYF

abundance: few
j_gene: TRBJ1-6
d_gene: .
v_gene: TRBV12-3/TRBV12-4
CDR3nt: TGTGCCAGCAGTTTATTGAGGACCGATGCGCCCCTCCACTTT
CDR3aa: CASSLLRTDAPLHF

abundance: .
j_gene: TRBJ1-2
d_gene: TRBD1
v_gene: TRBV29-1
CDR3nt: TGCAGCGTTGTGTCCCAGGCTGACCCCGACAGGGCTTATGGCTACACCTTC
CDR3aa: CSVVSQADPDRAYGYTF

abundance: .
j_gene: TRBJ2-5
d_gene: TRBD2
v_gene: TRBV18
CDR3nt: TGTGCCAGCTCACCATCGATAGCGGGGGGGCCTTTGGAGACCCAGTACTTC
CDR3aa: CASSPSIAGGPLETQYF

abundance: .
j_gene: TRBJ2-1
d_gene: .
v_gene: TRBV5-1
CDR3nt: TGCGCCAGCAGCTTGGCGGGGCTATCCTACAATGAGCAGTTCTTC
CDR3aa: CASSLAGLSYNEQFF